Described below is a single T cell receptor (beta chain) sequence and its context. Its specificity is not known. These data are taken from a study of neoadjuvant anti-PD-1 for oral cavity cancer. Study background: Patients without progression got a fourth dose around day 43.

Described time point: after neoadjuvant nivolumab, at surgical resection. Patients had newly diagnosed, untreated stage II-IVA oral cavity squamous cell carcinoma. PBMC libraries mostly used roughly 460 ng of input genomic DNA, with six replicates per sample. Assay used: immunoSEQ multiplex PCR; TCRdb lists only in-frame clones, some missing. The table has 14,000 or so clones, roughly 71% seen once. Findings and limits, study-wide: After neoadjuvant nivolumab, PBMC T cell clonality was significantly higher in non-responders than responders.

V gave up 3 bases and J gave up 0 bases, with 14 bases separating them. The CDR3 sequence is 16 residues long. Looked up from germline, CDR1 is LNHDA and CDR2 is SQIVND (reference sequence). The genes are TRBV19 and TRBJ2-5; D is unresolved. The TCR was taken from a person between 35 and 79 years old with oral cavity squamous cell carcinoma. Material: PBMCs, obtained after nivolumab (anti-PD-1) treatment. The CDR3 nucleotides are TGTGCCAGTAGTATGTGGGGTCTGAACTACCAAGAGACCCAGTACTTC. It specifies CASSMWGLNYQETQYF.